The 17 T cell receptor beta chains presented below share a single source sample, sequenced in a study of T-cell reconstitution after alpha-beta-depleted transplantation in children. The TCRbeta library was prepared with unique molecular identifiers. TCRdb fed the PCR reads into MiXCR, producing one record per CDR3 protein. The sample consists of more than 200,000 distinct CDR3 sequences, more than 20% of them appearing once. The specimen was PBMCs, mostly from graft donor cells, collected 360 days after TCRalphabeta/CD19-depleted stem cell transplant. These receptors were obtained from a female patient aged 2-9 years who had a stem cell transplant for congenital amegakaryocytic thrombocytopenia, so the T cells may come from the graft donor.

On this clonotype itself: A single base separates this from a much larger clone, so it may be a read error. The rearrangement uses TRBV4-1 and TRBJ2-7, with 8 bases lining up with TRBD2. Trimming at V came to 1 base and at J to 0 bases, leaving 2 bases not matched to a gene. This CDR3 spans 15 amino acids. The germline V gene encodes CDR1 MGHRA and CDR2 YSYEKL. The CDR3 DNA is TGCGCCAGCAGCCAAGTTAGCGGGACCTCCTACGAGCAGTACTTC. Protein: CASSQVSGTSYEQYF.

V gene TRBV10-3 combines with J gene TRBJ1-6, with 9 bases lining up with TRBD1. V shed 2 bases and J 7 bases; nucleotides not matched to a gene: 0. The CDR3 is 14 residues long. CDR1 is ENHRY, CDR2 SYGVKD, per germline. This chain's CDR3 is CAISEGQGNSPLHF. In DNA form, the CDR3 reads TGTGCCATCAGTGAGGGACAGGGGAATTCACCCCTCCACTTT.

V gene TRBV15 combines with J gene TRBJ2-7; weak D call: TRBD2 (5 bases). Per the germline V gene, CDR1 is LNHNV and CDR2 is YYDKDF (reference sequence). The CDR3 sequence is 15 residues long. The V end lost 1 base, the J end lost 3 bases, and 13 bases lay between the germline ends. The CDR3 sequence: CATSRAGKSNYEQYF. In DNA form, the CDR3 reads TGTGCCACCAGCAGAGCGGGGAAGTCAAACTACGAGCAGTACTTC.

This clonotype was observed a handful of times. The V gene is TRBV6-1, the J gene TRBJ2-2, with D unresolved. V lost 7 bases, J lost 6 bases, and 21 bases lay in between. CDR1 is MNHNS, CDR2 SASEGT, per germline. The CDR3 totals 16 residues. CDR3 bases: TGTGCCAGCAACAAAGGTCTGGGGTCAATCGCCGGGGAGCTGTTTTTT. This sequence encodes CASNKGLGSIAGELFF.

This chain connects TRBV10-3 to TRBJ1-6; D remains unclear. The V end lost 6 bases, the J end lost 7 bases, and 16 bases lay between the germline ends. The CDR3 length is 15 residues. The V gene's germline CDR1 is ENHRY and CDR2 SYGVKD. CDR3 region: CAISPRDVGNSPLHF. CDR3 coding DNA: TGTGCCATCAGCCCCCGGGATGTGGGGAATTCACCCCTCCACTTT.

In this sample, this clonotype turned up a few times. This chain links TRBV10-3 with TRBJ2-7, with 9 bases aligning to TRBD2. This CDR3 has 14 amino acids. CDR1 and CDR2 (germline): ENHRY, SYGVKD. Unmatched junction bases numbered 2, after V lost 1 base and J lost 4 bases. CDR3 residues: CAISELLAGYEQYF. CDR3 DNA sequence: TGTGCCATCAGTGAGTTGCTAGCGGGATACGAGCAGTACTTC.

This clonotype was seen more than once but under ten times. The chain has TRBV6-1 and TRBJ2-1, with TRBD1 identical over 9 bases. J lost 7 bases, V lost 6 bases, and 7 bases had no gene match. The germline CDR1 and CDR2 sequences are MNHNS and SASEGT. The CDR3 has 14 residues. The CDR3 coding sequence is TGTGCCAGCAGCAAGCCGGGACAGGGAAATGAGCAGTTCTTC. Translating it yields CASSKPGQGNEQFF.

The V call is TRBV12-5, the J call TRBJ1-2; the match to TRBD1 covers 9 bases. Germline lookup yields CDR1 LGHNT and CDR2 FRNRAP. The CDR3 length is 15 residues. Trimming cost V 4 bases and J 5 bases; bases outside gene matches: 8. The CDR3 sequence: CASGWTGDAIYGYTF. The CDR3 DNA follows: TGTGCTAGTGGTTGGACAGGGGATGCCATATATGGCTACACCTTC.

The gene calls are TRBV5-1 and TRBJ2-1; D unresolved. Trimming stripped 1 base from V and 8 bases from J, with 13 bases between. The germline V gene encodes CDR1 SGHRS and CDR2 YFSETQ. CDR3 size: 14 residues. The CDR3: CASSLHISVDEQFF. The CDR3 region has the DNA TGCGCCAGCAGCTTGCACATCTCGGTCGATGAGCAGTTCTTC. The complete variable domain, with remaining parts taken from reference TRBV5-1 and TRBJ2-1, reads KAGVTQTPRYLIKTRGQQVTLSCSPISGHRSVSWYQQTPGQGLQFLFEYFSETQRNKGNFPGRFSGRQFSNSRSEMNVSTLELGDSALYLCASSLHISVDEQFFGPGTRLTVL.

The chain couples TRBV15 to TRBJ2-1, with 11 bases fitting TRBD1. CDR1 is LNHNV and CDR2 is YYDKDF in the germline V gene (reference sequence). This CDR3 is 16 amino acids long. The V segment lost 0 bases and the J segment 7 bases; nucleotides outside the gene matches: 5. CDR3 sequence: CATSRDIGQGANEQFF. The CDR3 DNA reads as TGTGCCACCAGCAGAGATATAGGACAGGGGGCTAATGAGCAGTTCTTC.

The chain has TRBV20-1 and TRBJ2-7, with 9 bases fitting TRBD2. The trim removed 2 bases at V and 2 bases at J, leaving 4 bases unmatched. The germline V gene has CDR1 DFQATT and CDR2 SNEGSKA (reference sequence). This CDR3 contains 14 residues. CDR3 in DNA: TGCAGTGCTAGATCCCTAGCGGGGACCTACGAGCAGTACTTC. It is translated as CSARSLAGTYEQYF.

The genes are TRBV4-2 and TRBJ1-2, with no clear D. This CDR3 spans 15 amino acids. Germline CDR1 LGHNA, CDR2 YNFKEQ. The germline V and J ends were trimmed by 0 bases and 1 base, with 9 bases remaining between them. The CDR3 DNA reads TGTGCCAGCAGCCAAGAGAGTCATCTTAACTATGGCTACACCTTC. This translates into CASSQESHLNYGYTF.

The chain employs TRBV4-3 and TRBJ2-3, with D possibly called TRBD1 or TRBD2 (5 bases each). CDR3 length: 17 amino acids. V was shortened by 0 bases and J by 3 bases, with 16 bases between the two germline ends. From germline, CDR1 is LGHNA and CDR2 YSLEER. The CDR3 spells CASSQDLLRGRTDTQYF. CDR3 coding DNA: TGCGCCAGCAGCCAAGATCTACTGAGGGGAAGAACAGATACGCAGTATTTT.

The chain recombines TRBV24-1 with TRBJ2-1; the D is unclear. Per germline, CDR1 KGHDR and CDR2 SFDVKD. The CDR3 is 17 residues long. V was pared by 2 bases and J by 4 bases, with 17 bases between. In nucleotides, the CDR3 is TGTGCCACCAGTGATTCTGGCACGCGGTACCCTTACAATGAGCAGTTCTTC. As protein: CATSDSGTRYPYNEQFF.

This clonotype occurred a few times. The chain employs TRBV12-3 or TRBV12-4 and TRBJ2-7; D remains ambiguous. The CDR3 runs to 11 residues. Trimming took off 3 bases at V and 6 bases at J, with 6 bases between the two ends. CDR3 nucleotide sequence: TGTGCCAGCAGTTTCGTAACCGAGCAGTACTTC. Translation gives CASSFVTEQYF.

V gene TRBV25-1 combines with J gene TRBJ2-1, with D possibly matching TRBD2 (6 bases). The germline V gene encodes CDR1 MGHDK and CDR2 SYGVNS. V was shortened by 6 bases and J by 3 bases, with 12 bases between the two germline ends. The CDR3 totals 14 residues. DNA for the CDR3: TGTGCCAGCAGAGTGGGGGGAGTCTACAATGAGCAGTTCTTC. This codes for CASRVGGVYNEQFF.

Only a few counts were recorded for this clonotype. V is TRBV5-1 and J is TRBJ2-1; TRBD1 might be the D (6 bases). In germline, CDR1 is SGHRS, CDR2 YFSETQ. This CDR3 region has 14 residues. The V end was cut by 4 bases, the J end by 4 bases, with 12 bases between. CDR3 bases: TGCGCCAGCAGCAATCCGGACAGATACAATGAGCAGTTCTTC. As protein: CASSNPDRYNEQFF. Supplemented by reference TRBV5-1 and TRBJ2-1, the full variable domain reads KAGVTQTPRYLIKTRGQQVTLSCSPISGHRSVSWYQQTPGQGLQFLFEYFSETQRNKGNFPGRFSGRQFSNSRSEMNVSTLELGDSALYLCASSNPDRYNEQFFGPGTRLTVL.